This T cell receptor beta chain was documented in a study of PD-1 blockade in classical Hodgkin lymphoma. Study-level points and caveats: At C4D1, TCR diversity had climbed significantly for CD4+ cells, though not for CD8+ cells.

Each patient relapsed following autologous stem cell transplantation, and prior brentuximab vedotin exposure differed. Comments on this clone: Its cognate antigen is unknown.

Some clones are missing from TCRdb's copy, which holds only in-frame ones; the method was immunoSEQ multiplex PCR. This sample yields more than 140,000 clones, of which approximately 80% are seen a single time; 7% to 9.5% belongs to the top ten. CDR1 KGHSH and CDR2 LQKENI come from the germline V gene. The germline V and J ends were trimmed by 3 bases and 6 bases, with 12 bases remaining between them. The CDR3 has 14 amino acids. The receptor's source is a human donor with classical Hodgkin lymphoma. The gene calls are TRBV18 and TRBJ2-1; D is undetermined. The sequenced sample was peripheral blood mononuclear cells (PBMCs), obtained before the second cycle of nivolumab. CDR3 DNA: TGTGCCAGCTCACCTTCCCGCAGTAGCAATGAGCAGTTCTTC. Its protein is CASSPSRSSNEQFF.